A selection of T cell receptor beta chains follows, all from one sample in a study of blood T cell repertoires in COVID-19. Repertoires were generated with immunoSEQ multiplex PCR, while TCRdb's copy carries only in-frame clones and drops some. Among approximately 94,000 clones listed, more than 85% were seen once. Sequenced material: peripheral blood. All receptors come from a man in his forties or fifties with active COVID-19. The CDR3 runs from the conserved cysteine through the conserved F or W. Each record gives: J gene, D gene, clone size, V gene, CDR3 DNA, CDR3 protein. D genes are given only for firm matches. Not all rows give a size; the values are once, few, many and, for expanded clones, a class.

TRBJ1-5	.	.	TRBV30	TGTGCCTGGAATACAGATAGCAATCAGCCCCAGCATTTT	CAWNTDSNQPQHF
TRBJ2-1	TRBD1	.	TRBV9	TGTGCCAGCAGCTCCAGGGACAGGGGAAGGGGAACCTACAATGAGCAGTTCTTC	CASSSRDRGRGTYNEQFF
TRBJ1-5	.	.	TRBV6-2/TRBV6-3	TGTGCCAGCAGCCTTCAGGGTGCGATAGGTCAGCCCCAGCATTTT	CASSLQGAIGQPQHF
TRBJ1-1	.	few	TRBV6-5	TGTGCCAGCAGAACCGGGAGAAAGAACACTGAAGCTTTCTTT	CASRTGRKNTEAFF
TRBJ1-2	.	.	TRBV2	TGTGCCAGCAGTGAAGGGACTAGTCGGTATGGCTACACCTTC	CASSEGTSRYGYTF
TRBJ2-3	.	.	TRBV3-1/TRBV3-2	TGTGCCAGCAGCCAAGGCGGGTTGATCAGACTAGTACGTACAGATACGCAGTATTTT	CASSQGGLIRLVRTDTQYF
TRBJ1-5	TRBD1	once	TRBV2	TGTGCCAGCCGTGACAGGGTATATCAGCCCCAGCATTTT	CASRDRVYQPQHF
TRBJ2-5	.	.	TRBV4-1	TGCGCCAGCAGCCAAGACATCGGTAGGACCCAGTACTTC	CASSQDIGRTQYF
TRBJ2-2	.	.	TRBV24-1	TGTGCCACCAGTGACGGTTTAGGGAGAGGGCTGAACACCGGGGAGCTGTTTTTT	CATSDGLGRGLNTGELFF
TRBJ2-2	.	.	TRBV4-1	TGCGCCAGCAGCCAAGGACAAAACACCGGGGAGCTGTTTTTT	CASSQGQNTGELFF
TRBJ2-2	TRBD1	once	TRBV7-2	TGTGCCAGCAGGTCACCCTCCGGGACAGCCTACACCGGGGAGCTGTTTTTT	CASRSPSGTAYTGELFF
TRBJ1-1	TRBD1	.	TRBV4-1	TGCGCCAGCAGCCAACCCGGGACAGGGAACACTGAAGCTTTCTTT	CASSQPGTGNTEAFF
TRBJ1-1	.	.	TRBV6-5	TGTGCCAGTTCAGGGTACACTGAAGCTTTCTTT	CASSGYTEAFF
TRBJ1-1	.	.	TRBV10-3	TGTGCCATCAGCTTGGACAGTACTGAAGCTTTCTTT	CAISLDSTEAFF
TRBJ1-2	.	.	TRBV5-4	TGTGCCAGCAGCCGCGCAGGGTTGGACTATGGCTACACCTTC	CASSRAGLDYGYTF
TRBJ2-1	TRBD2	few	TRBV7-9	TGTGCCAGCAGCCCTTTAGCGGGAGTGGCGGGCAATGAGCAGTTCTTC	CASSPLAGVAGNEQFF
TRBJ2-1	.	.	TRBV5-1	TGCGCCAGCAGCTTGCGTTTGGGGGGATCCTACAATGAGCAGTTCTTC	CASSLRLGGSYNEQFF
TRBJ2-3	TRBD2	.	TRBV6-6	TGTGCCAGCAGTCGAAGGACTAGCGGGGCGATGAAGCGGACAGATACGCAGTATTTT	CASSRRTSGAMKRTDTQYF
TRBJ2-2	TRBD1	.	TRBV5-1	TGCGCCAGCAGCTCCGACAGGGGACGAACCGGGGAGCTGTTTTTT	CASSSDRGRTGELFF
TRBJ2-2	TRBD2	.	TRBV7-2	TGTGCCAGCAGGACCAGCGGGATGGACGGGGAGCTGTTTTTT	CASRTSGMDGELFF
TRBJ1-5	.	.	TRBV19	TGTGCCAGTAGTATGCGGGAGTTGGGTCAGCCCCAGCATTTT	CASSMRELGQPQHF
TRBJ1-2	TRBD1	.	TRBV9	TGTGCCAGCAGCTTAACGTTAGGACAGGGGGAAGTAGAGGGGCACTATGGCTACACCTTC	CASSLTLGQGEVEGHYGYTF
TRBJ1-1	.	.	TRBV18	TGTGCCAGCTCACCCAAACAGGGAGCGAACACTGAAGCTTTCTTT	CASSPKQGANTEAFF
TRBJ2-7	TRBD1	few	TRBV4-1	TGCGCCAGCTCTCAGGGGGCAGGACGATACGAGCAGTACTTC	CASSQGAGRYEQYF
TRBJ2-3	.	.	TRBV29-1	TGCAGCGTCTCTCCGGGAGATACGCAGTATTTT	CSVSPGDTQYF
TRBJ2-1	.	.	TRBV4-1	TGCGCCAGCAGCCAAACTTCGGGGGGCACATACAATGAGCAGTTCTTC	CASSQTSGGTYNEQFF
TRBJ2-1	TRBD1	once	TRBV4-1	TGCGCCAGCAGCCAAGCAGGGGGCACGTACAATGAGCAGTTCTTC	CASSQAGGTYNEQFF
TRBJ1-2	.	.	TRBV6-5	TGTGCCAGCAGCAACAGGGAAAGAAACTATGGCTACACCTTC	CASSNRERNYGYTF
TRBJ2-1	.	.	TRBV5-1	TGCGCCAGCAGCTTGGATGCAGTTTACAATGAGCAGTTCTTC	CASSLDAVYNEQFF
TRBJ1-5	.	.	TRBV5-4	TGTGCCAGCAGCGCTCAGGGTTCTAATCAGCCCCAGCATTTT	CASSAQGSNQPQHF